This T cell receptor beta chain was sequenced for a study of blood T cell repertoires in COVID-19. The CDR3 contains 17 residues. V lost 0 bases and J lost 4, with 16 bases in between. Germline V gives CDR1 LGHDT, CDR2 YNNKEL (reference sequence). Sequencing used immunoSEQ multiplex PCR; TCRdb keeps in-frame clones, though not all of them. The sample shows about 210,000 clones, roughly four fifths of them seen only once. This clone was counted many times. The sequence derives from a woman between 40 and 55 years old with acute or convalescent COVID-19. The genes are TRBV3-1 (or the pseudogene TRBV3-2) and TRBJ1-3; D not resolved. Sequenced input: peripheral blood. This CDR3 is CASSQESAGGWGNTIYF. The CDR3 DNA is TGTGCCAGCAGCCAAGAGTCGGCAGGAGGATGGGGAAACACCATATATTTT.